This T cell receptor (beta chain) was sequenced during a study of T cells in Graves' hyperthyroidism and ophthalmopathy. Those patients with uncontrolled infection, other autoimmune disease, pregnancy or lactation were excluded. CDR1 SGDLS and CDR2 YYNGEE come from the germline V gene. There are 14 residues in the CDR3. Trimming shortened V by 0 bases and J by 6 bases, and 9 bases separated the two germline ends. RNA transcripts were the template for amplifying TCR beta CDR3 regions. TCR CDR3 underwent first-round RT-PCR with the HTBI primer set. MiXCR, run by TCRdb on the multiplex PCR reads, gives a single entry per CDR3 protein. Of about 25,000 distinct CDR3 sequences listed, 49% were seen once; the top ten hold about a quarter.

This receptor was identified in a woman between 40 and 50 years old with Graves' hyperthyroidism that later progressed to Graves' ophthalmopathy. The sample taken for sequencing was blood. The rearrangement uses TRBV9 and TRBJ2-2; possible D gene TRBD2, 5 bases. This CDR3 is CASSVVAGAGELFF. CDR3 coding DNA: TGTGCCAGCAGCGTAGTGGCCGGGGCCGGGGAGCTGTTTTTT.